The clone carrying this T cell receptor beta chain was detected a few times. The protocol was immunoSEQ multiplex PCR, while the TCRdb copy is restricted to in-frame clones and leaves out a portion. Counted here are 200,000 to 300,000 clones, approximately 90% occurring once; the ten biggest clones make up under 5%. Clinical history reported by participants formed the basis on which cohorts were assigned. For recovered donors of Cohort 3, there were two negative PCRs, clearance, or symptom resolution. These data are taken from a study of blood T cell repertoires in COVID-19. Study information: PBMCs, B-cell-depleted T cells, or T cells were the source of the cDNA or gDNA that made up the material.

Trimming left V 8 bases short and J 0 bases short, with 14 bases between. The V gene's germline CDR1 is MDHEN and CDR2 SYDVKM. CDR3 size: 15 residues. The gene calls are TRBV28 and TRBJ1-5, with D perhaps matching TRBD1 (5 bases). This clonotype originated in a woman between 25 and 40 years old who had recovered from COVID-19. The sequenced sample consisted of PBMCs or T cells enriched from blood (not recorded which). The CDR3 DNA reads TGTGCCAGCCAGAGACAGAAATTTAGCAATCAGCCCCAGCATTTT. Amino acids: CASQRQKFSNQPQHF.